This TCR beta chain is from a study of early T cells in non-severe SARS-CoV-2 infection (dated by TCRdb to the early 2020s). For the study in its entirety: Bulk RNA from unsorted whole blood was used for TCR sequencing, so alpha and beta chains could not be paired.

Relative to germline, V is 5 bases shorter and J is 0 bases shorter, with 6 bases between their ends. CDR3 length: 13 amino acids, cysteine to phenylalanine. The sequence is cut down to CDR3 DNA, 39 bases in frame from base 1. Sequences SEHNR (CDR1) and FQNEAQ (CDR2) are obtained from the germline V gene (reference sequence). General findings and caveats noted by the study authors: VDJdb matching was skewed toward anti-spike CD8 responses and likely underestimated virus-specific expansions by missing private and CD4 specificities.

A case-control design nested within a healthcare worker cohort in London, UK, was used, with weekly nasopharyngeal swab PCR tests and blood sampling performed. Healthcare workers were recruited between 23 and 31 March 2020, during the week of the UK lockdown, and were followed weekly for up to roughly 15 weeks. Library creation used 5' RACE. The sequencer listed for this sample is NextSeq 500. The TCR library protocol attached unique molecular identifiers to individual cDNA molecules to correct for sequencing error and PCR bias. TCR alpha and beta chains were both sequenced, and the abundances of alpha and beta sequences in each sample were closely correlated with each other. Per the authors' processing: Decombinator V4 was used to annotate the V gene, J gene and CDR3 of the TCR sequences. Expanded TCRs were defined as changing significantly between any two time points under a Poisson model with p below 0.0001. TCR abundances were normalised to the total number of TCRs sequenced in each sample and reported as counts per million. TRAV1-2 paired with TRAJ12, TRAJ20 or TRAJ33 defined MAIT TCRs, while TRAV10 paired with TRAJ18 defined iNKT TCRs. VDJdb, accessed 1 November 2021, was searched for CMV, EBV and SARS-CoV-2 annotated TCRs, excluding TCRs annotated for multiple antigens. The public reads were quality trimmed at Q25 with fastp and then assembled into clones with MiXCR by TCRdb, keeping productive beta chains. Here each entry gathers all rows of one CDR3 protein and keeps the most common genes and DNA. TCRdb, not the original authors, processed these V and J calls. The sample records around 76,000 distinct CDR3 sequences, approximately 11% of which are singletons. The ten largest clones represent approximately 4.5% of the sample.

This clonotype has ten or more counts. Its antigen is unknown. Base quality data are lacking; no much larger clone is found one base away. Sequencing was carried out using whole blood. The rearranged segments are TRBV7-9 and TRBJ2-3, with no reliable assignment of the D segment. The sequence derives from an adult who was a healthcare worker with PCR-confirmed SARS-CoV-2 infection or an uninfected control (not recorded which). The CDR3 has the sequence CASSLPSTDTQYF. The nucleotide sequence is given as TGTGCCAGCAGCCTCCCTAGCACAGATACGCAGTATTTT.